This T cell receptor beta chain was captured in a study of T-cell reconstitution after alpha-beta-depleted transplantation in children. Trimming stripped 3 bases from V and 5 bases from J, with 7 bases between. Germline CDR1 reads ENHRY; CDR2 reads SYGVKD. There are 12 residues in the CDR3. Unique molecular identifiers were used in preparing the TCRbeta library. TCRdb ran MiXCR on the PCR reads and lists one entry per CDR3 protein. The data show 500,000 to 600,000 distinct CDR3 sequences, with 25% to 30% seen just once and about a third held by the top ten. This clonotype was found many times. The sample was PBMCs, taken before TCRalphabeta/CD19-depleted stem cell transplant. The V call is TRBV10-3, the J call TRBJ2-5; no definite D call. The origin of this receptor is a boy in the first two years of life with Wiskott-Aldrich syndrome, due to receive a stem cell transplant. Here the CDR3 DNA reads TGTGCCATCAGTGATGTCGTGGAGACCCAGTACTTC. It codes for CAISDVVETQYF.